The clone carrying this T cell receptor (beta chain) was recorded once. As yet, its antigen is unknown. Trimming cost V 0 bases and J 5 bases, with 14 bases left between them. CDR1 and CDR2 (germline): SGHRS, YFSETQ. This CDR3 spans 15 amino acids. This sample is drawn from a study of cytomegalovirus exposure and HLA in healthy donors. The study, taken as a whole, reports: The analysis excluded some indistinguishable V segments, including TRBV6-2 and TRBV6-3. Researchers counted roughly 160 TCR beta chains as cytomegalovirus-associated. Within an earlier analysis, most TCR beta V segments proved productive either about 87% or about 30% of the time.

A multiplex PCR was run with 60 Vbeta primers and 13 Jbeta primers. Here immunoSEQ multiplex PCR was the method, and the copy in TCRdb shows in-frame clones only, minus some. This repertoire shows some 190,000 clones, approximately 86% found once; its top ten account for roughly 1.8%. The sequencing sample was made of PBMCs. This TCR was sampled from a woman aged 18-29 years in good health and CMV-seronegative. V usage is TRBV5-1 and J usage is TRBJ1-2; tentatively, D is TRBD1 (5 bases). The CDR3 loop reads CASSLDTGGVYGYTF. The CDR3 DNA is TGCGCCAGCAGCTTGGATACAGGCGGAGTATATGGCTACACCTTC.